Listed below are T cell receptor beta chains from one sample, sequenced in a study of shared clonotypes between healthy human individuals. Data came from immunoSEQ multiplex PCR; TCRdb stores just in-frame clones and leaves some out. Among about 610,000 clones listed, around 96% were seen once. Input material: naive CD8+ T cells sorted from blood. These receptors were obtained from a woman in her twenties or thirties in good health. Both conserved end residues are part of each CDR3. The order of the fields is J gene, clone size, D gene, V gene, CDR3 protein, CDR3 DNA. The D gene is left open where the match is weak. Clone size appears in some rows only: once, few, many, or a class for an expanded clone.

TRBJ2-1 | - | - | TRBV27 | CASSPATAHPYNEQFF | TGTGCCAGCAGTCCCGCCACAGCCCATCCGTACAATGAGCAGTTCTTC
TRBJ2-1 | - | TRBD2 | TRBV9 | CASSEGVAGGAYNEQFF | TGTGCCAGCAGCGAGGGGGTAGCGGGAGGAGCCTACAATGAGCAGTTCTTC
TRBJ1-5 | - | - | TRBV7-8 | CASSLLRGNLSPQHF | TGTGCCAGCAGCTTATTGAGGGGTAACCTCTCGCCCCAGCATTTT
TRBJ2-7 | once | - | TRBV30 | CAWNGVGEQYF | TGTGCCTGGAACGGGGTAGGAGAGCAGTACTTC
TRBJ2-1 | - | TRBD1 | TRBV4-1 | CASSQQGQGYNEQFF | TGCGCCAGCAGCCAACAAGGACAGGGGTACAATGAGCAGTTCTTC
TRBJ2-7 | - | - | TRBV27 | CASRRGQYEQYF | TGTGCCAGCAGGCGAGGACAGTACGAGCAGTACTTC
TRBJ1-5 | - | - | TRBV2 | CASSSRQGKGDQPQHF | TGTGCCAGCAGTTCCCGGCAGGGGAAAGGGGATCAGCCCCAGCATTTT
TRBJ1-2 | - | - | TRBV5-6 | CASSFLSKQAEGGYTF | TGTGCCAGCAGCTTTCTCAGCAAACAGGCCGAAGGCGGCTACACCTTC
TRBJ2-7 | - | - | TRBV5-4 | CASSLVPGDEQYF | TGTGCCAGCAGCTTGGTTCCAGGGGACGAGCAGTACTTC
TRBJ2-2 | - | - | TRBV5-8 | CASSPDRANANTGELFF | TGTGCCAGCAGCCCGGATAGGGCAAACGCGAACACCGGGGAGCTGTTTTTT
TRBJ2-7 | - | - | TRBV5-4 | CASSSGVPYEQYF | TGTGCCAGCAGCTCGGGAGTCCCCTACGAGCAGTACTTC
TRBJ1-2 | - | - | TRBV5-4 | CASSWGLKDGYTF | TGTGCCAGCAGCTGGGGACTGAAAGATGGCTACACCTTC
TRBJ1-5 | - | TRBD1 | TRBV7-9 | CASSLGQGLTQPQHF | TGTGCCAGCAGCTTAGGACAGGGATTAACTCAGCCCCAGCATTTT
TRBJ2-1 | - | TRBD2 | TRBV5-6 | CASSLALAGGPGYNEQFF | TGTGCCAGCAGCTTGGCTCTAGCGGGAGGGCCGGGTTACAATGAGCAGTTCTTC
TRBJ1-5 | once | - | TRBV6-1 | CASSEWGGDSNQPQHF | TGTGCCAGCAGTGAATGGGGCGGGGACAGCAATCAGCCCCAGCATTTT
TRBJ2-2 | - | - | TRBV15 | CATRRKGVDGELFF | TGTGCCACCCGCCGGAAGGGTGTGGACGGGGAGCTGTTTTTT
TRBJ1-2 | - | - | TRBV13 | CASSAGTAGYYGYTF | TGTGCCAGCAGCGCAGGCACTGCAGGCTACTATGGCTACACCTTC
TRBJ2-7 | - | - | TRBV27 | CASSLSRGNEQYF | TGTGCCAGCAGTTTATCCAGGGGAAACGAGCAGTACTTC
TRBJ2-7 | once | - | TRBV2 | CASSAGTGYEQYF | TGTGCCAGCAGTGCAGGGACGGGCTACGAGCAGTACTTC
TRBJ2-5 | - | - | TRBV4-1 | CASSQPQTGRLETQYF | TGCGCCAGCAGCCAACCCCAGACGGGACGTCTGGAGACCCAGTACTTC
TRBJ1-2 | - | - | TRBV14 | CASSPPGAAYGYTF | TGTGCCAGCAGCCCACCCGGAGCAGCTTATGGCTACACCTTC
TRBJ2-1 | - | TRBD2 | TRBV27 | CASSYTSVNEQFF | TGTGCCAGCAGTTATACTAGCGTGAATGAGCAGTTCTTC
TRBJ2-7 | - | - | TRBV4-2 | CASSQDFLGEQYF | TGTGCCAGCAGCCAAGACTTTCTCGGGGAGCAGTACTTC
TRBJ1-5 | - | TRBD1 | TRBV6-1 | CASTEGGTGNQPQHF | TGTGCCAGCACCGAAGGTGGGACAGGGAATCAGCCCCAGCATTTT
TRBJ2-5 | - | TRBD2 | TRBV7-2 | CASSNRAGGFQETQYF | TGTGCCAGCAGCAACCGAGCGGGAGGCTTCCAAGAGACCCAGTACTTC
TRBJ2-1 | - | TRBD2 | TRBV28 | CASSLWQREGLFNNEQFF | TGTGCCAGCAGTTTATGGCAGCGGGAGGGCCTATTTAACAATGAGCAGTTCTTC
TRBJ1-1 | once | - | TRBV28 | CASSFAQGNTEAFF | TGTGCCAGCAGTTTTGCACAGGGGAACACTGAAGCTTTCTTT
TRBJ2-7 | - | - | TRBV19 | CASRGRTGHSYEQYF | TGTGCCAGTAGGGGGAGGACAGGACACTCCTACGAGCAGTACTTC
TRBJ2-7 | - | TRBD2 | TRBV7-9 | CASSHPPGLAGGSYEQYF | TGTGCCAGCAGCCATCCCCCGGGACTAGCGGGAGGGAGCTACGAGCAGTACTTC
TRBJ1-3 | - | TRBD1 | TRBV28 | CASSPWDREGENTIYF | TGTGCCAGCAGTCCCTGGGACAGGGAGGGAGAAAACACCATATATTTT
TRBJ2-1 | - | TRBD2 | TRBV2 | CATEWGTSAYNEQFF | TGTGCCACCGAATGGGGGACTAGCGCGTACAATGAGCAGTTCTTC
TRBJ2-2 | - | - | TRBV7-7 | CASSLVQKDAGELFF | TGTGCCAGCAGCTTAGTACAAAAGGACGCCGGGGAGCTGTTTTTT
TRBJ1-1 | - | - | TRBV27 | CASSLQGPTEAFF | TGTGCCAGCAGTCTACAGGGACCCACTGAAGCTTTCTTT
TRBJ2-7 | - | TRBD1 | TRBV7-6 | CASSPGQGAYEQYF | TGTGCCAGCAGCCCAGGACAGGGCGCCTACGAGCAGTACTTC
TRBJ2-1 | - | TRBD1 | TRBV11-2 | CASSWSWTGGSNEQFF | TGTGCCAGCAGCTGGTCGTGGACAGGGGGGAGTAATGAGCAGTTCTTC
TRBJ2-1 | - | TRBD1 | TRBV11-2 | CASSLLRGTVYNEQFF | TGTGCCAGCAGCCTATTACGAGGGACAGTCTACAATGAGCAGTTCTTC
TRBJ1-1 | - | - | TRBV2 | CASSGWGVVNTEAFF | TGTGCCAGCAGTGGCTGGGGGGTGGTGAACACTGAAGCTTTCTTT
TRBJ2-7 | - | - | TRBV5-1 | CASSLELHEQYF | TGCGCCAGCAGCTTGGAGCTGCACGAGCAGTACTTC
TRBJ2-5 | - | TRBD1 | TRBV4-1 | CASSQQTGPQETQYF | TGCGCCAGCAGCCAGCAGACAGGGCCCCAAGAGACCCAGTACTTC
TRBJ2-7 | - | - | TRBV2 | CASSEGGETYEQYF | TGTGCCAGCAGTGAAGGTGGGGAGACCTACGAGCAGTACTTC
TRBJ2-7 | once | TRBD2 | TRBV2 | CASSGAGTSGKHEQYF | TGTGCCAGCAGCGGCGCCGGGACTAGCGGGAAACACGAGCAGTACTTC